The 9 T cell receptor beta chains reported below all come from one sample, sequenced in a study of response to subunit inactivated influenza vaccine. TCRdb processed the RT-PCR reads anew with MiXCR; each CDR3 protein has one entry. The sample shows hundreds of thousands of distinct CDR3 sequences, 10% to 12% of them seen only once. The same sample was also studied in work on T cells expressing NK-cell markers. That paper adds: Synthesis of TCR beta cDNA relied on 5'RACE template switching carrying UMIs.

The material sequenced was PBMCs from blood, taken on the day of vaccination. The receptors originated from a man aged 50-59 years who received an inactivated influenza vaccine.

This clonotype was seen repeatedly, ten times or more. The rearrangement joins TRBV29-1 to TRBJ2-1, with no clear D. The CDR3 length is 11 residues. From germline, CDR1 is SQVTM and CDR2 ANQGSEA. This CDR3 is CLPSSYNEQFF. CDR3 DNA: TGCCTACCTAGCTCCTACAATGAGCAGTTCTTC.

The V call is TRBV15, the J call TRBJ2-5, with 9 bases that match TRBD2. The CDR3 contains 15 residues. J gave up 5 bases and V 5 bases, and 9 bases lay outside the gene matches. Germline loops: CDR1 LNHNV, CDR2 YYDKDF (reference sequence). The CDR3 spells CATSPRVAGGETQYF. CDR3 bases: TGTGCCACCAGCCCCCGCGTGGCGGGGGGGGAGACCCAGTACTTC.

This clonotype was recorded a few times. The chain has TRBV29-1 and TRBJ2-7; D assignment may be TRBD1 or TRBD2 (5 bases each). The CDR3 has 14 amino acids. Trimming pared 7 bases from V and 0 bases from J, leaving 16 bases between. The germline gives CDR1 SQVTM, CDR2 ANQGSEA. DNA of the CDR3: TGCAGCGCAGCACGGGGCGGGCACTCCTACGAGCAGTACTTC. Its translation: CSAARGGHSYEQYF.

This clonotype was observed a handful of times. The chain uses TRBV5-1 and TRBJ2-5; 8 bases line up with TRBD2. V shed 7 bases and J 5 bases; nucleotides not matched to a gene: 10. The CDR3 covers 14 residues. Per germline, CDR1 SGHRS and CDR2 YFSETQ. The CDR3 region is CASRITSGEETQYF. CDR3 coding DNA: TGCGCCAGCCGAATAACTAGCGGAGAGGAGACCCAGTACTTC.

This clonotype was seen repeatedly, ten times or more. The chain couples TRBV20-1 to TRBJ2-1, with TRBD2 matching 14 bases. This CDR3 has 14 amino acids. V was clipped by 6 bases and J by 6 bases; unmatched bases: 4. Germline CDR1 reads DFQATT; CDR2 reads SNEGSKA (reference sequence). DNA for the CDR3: TGCAGTGCCCGGACTAGCGGGAGGTCCAATGAGCAGTTCTTC. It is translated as CSARTSGRSNEQFF.

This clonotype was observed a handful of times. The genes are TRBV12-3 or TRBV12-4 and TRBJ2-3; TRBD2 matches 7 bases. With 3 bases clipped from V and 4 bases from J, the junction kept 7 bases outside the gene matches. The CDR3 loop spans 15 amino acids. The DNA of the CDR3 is TGTGCCAGCAGTTTCGGTGGGGCGGGGGCAGATACGCAGTATTTT. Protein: CASSFGGAGADTQYF.

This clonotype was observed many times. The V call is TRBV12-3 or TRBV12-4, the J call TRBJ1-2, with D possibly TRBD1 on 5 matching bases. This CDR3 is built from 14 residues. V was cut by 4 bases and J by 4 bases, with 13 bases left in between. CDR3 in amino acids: CASSSVLGTYGYTF. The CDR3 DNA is TGTGCCAGCAGTTCAGTATTGGGGACCTATGGCTACACCTTC.

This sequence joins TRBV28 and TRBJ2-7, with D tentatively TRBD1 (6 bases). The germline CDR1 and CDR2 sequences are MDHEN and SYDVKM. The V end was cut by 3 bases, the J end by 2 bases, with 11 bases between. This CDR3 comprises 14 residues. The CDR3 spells CASSFDRLTYEQYF. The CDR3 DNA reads TGTGCCAGCAGTTTCGACAGGTTAACCTACGAGCAGTACTTC.

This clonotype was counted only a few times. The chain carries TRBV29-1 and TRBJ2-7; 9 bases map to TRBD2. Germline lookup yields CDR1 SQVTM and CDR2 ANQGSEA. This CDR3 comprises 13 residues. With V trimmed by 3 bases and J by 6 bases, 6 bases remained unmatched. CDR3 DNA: TGCAGCGTTGATCAAGCGGGGGGAGGCGAGCAGTACTTC. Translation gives CSVDQAGGGEQYF.